This TCR beta chain was captured by sequencing in a study of blood T cell repertoires in COVID-19. Study-wide background: COVID-19 samples from acute and convalescent phases originated in the United States, Italy and Spain.

TCRdb's copy holds only in-frame clones and misses some; the assay was immunoSEQ multiplex PCR. The sample shows over 150,000 clones, roughly 85% of them seen only once. This CDR3 has 13 amino acids. Germline loops: CDR1 LNHDA, CDR2 SQIVND (reference sequence). Trimming left V 3 bases short and J 6 bases short, with 10 bases between. Material for sequencing was peripheral blood. V is TRBV19 and J is TRBJ2-3; the D gene is possibly TRBD2 (6 bases). This receptor was taken from a woman in her sixties or seventies with COVID-19, enrolled during active disease. This chain's CDR3 is CASSMVAGDTQYF. The CDR3 DNA follows: TGTGCCAGTAGTATGGTGGCGGGGGATACGCAGTATTTT.